This T cell receptor (beta chain) originates from a study of blood T cell repertoires in COVID-19. For the study at large: Sites across the United States, Italy and Spain contributed samples from acute and convalescent COVID-19.

The germline CDR1 and CDR2 sequences are MNHEY and SMNVEV (reference sequence). V lost 2 bases and J lost 5; bases outside the gene matches: 8. The CDR3 consists of 16 residues. Some clones are missing from TCRdb's copy, which holds only in-frame ones; the method was immunoSEQ multiplex PCR. The data contain under 450,000 clones, more than 70% of them singletons. Seattle participants joined during active infection and were tracked over time. Sequences were obtained from peripheral blood. The receptor was isolated from a woman aged 45-65 years with COVID-19, enrolled during active disease. The chain has TRBV27 and TRBJ2-2, with 7 bases identical to TRBD1. Written as DNA, the CDR3 is TGTGCCAGCAGTTTAGAAGGGACAGCTTCGACCGGGGAGCTGTTTTTT. Amino acid sequence: CASSLEGTASTGELFF.